This T cell receptor beta chain was recovered during a study of cytotoxic CD8 clonotypes in ibrutinib-treated CLL. Study context: Fewer than 13 relapsed/refractory, about 14 treatment-naive; approximately 18 IGHV unmutated.

The table came from immunoSEQ multiplex PCR; TCRdb's copy has only in-frame clones and leaves some out. Counted here are 330,000 or so clones, roughly 67% occurring once; the ten biggest clones make up 6.3%. Germline V gene lookup returns CDR1 SGDLS and CDR2 YYNGEE. Trimming at V came to 3 bases and at J to 0 bases, leaving 9 bases not matched to a gene. The CDR3 consists of 18 residues. The sequence was collected from a human donor with chronic lymphocytic leukemia. The chain couples TRBV9 to TRBJ2-1; 10 bases map to TRBD2. Sample: PBMCs, taken after 36 months of ibrutinib treatment. CDR3 bases: TGTGCCAGCAGCGGGGAAATAGCGGGGGGACGCTCCTACAATGAGCAGTTCTTC. Amino acids: CASSGEIAGGRSYNEQFF.